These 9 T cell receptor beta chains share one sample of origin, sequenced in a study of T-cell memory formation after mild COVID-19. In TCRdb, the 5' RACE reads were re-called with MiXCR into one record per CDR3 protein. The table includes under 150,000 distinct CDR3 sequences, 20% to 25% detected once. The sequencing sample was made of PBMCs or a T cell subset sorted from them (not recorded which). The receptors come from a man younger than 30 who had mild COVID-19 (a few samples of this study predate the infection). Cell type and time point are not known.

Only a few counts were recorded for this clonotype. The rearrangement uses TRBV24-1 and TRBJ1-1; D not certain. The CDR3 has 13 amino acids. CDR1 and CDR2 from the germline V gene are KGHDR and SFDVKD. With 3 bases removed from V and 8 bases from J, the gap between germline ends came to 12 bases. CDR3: CATSDTQGREAFF. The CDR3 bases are TGTGCCACCAGTGATACCCAAGGACGGGAAGCTTTCTTT.

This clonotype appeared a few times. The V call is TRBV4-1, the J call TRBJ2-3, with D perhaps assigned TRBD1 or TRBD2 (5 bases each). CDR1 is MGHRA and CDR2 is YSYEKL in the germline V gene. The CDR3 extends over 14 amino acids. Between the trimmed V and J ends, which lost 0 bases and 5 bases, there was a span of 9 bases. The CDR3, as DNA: TGCGCCAGCAGCCAAGAAGGGGCGGGAGATACGCAGTATTTT. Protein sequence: CASSQEGAGDTQYF.

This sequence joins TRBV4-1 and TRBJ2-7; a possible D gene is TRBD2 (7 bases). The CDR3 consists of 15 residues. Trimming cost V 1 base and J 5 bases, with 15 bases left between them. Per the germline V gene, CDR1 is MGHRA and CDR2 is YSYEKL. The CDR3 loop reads CASSQAGGRGDEQYF. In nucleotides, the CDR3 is TGCGCCAGCAGCCAAGCCGGGGGGCGAGGGGACGAGCAGTACTTC.

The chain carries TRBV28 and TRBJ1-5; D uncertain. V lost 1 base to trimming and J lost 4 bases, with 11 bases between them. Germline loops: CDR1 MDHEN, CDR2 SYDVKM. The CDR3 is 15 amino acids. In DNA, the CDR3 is TGTGCCAGCAGTTTATTGCATCTCCAAAATCAGCCCCAGCATTTT. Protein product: CASSLLHLQNQPQHF.

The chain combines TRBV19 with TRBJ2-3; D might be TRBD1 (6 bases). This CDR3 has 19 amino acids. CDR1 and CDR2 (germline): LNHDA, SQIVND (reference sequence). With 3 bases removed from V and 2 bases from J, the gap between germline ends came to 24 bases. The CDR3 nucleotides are TGTGCCAGTAGTATCTTATCCCGTCCACAGGGAAGAGACACAGATACGCAGTATTTT. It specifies CASSILSRPQGRDTDTQYF.

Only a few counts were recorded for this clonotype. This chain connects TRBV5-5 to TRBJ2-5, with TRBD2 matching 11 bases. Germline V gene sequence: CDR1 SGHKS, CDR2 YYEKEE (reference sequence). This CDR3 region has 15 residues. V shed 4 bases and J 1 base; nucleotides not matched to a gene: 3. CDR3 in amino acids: CASSISGGAQETQYF. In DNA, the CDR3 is TGTGCCAGCAGCATTAGCGGGGGGGCCCAAGAGACCCAGTACTTC.

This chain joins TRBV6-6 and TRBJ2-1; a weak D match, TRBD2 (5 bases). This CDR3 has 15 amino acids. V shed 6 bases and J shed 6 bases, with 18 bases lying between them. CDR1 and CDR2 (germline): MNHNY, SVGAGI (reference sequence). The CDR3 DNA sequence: TGTGCCAGCAGGAACGCCTTAGCGCCCCTCAATGAGCAGTTCTTC. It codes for CASRNALAPLNEQFF.

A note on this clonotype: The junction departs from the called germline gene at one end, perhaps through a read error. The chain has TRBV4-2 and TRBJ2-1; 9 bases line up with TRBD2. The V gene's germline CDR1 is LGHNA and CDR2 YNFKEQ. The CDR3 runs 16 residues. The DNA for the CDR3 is TGTGCCAGCAGCGAAGACGGGACTAGCCTTTACAATGAGCAGTTCTTC. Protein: CASSEDGTSLYNEQFF.

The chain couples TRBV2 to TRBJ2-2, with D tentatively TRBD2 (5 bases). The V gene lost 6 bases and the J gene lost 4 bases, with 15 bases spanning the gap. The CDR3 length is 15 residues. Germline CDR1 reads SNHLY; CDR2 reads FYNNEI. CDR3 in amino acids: CASRWAGVGTGELFF. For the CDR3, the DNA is TGTGCCAGCAGATGGGCCGGGGTGGGCACCGGGGAGCTGTTTTTT.